This entry describes one TCR beta chain. Clones were read by immunoSEQ multiplex PCR, and TCRdb kept only the in-frame ones, dropping some. The data hold approximately 70,000 clones, with approximately 91% observed a single time. Losses at the gene ends were 0 bases for V and 3 bases for J; bases not matched to a gene: 3. In germline, CDR1 is SGHNT, CDR2 YYREEE (reference sequence). The CDR3 runs to 15 residues. The data stem from a study of technical replicates of blood from a handful of donors. The chain is built from TRBV5-4 and TRBJ1-2; 9 positions match TRBD1. The source is a human donor in good health. Some clones in this sample may be carry-over from other donors' samples. Sample: PBMCs. DNA of the CDR3: TGTGCCAGCAGCTTGGGGGACAGGGACTACTATGGCTACACCTTC. Residues: CASSLGDRDYYGYTF.